The 15 T cell receptor beta chains below were found in one sample sequenced in a study of blood T cell repertoires in COVID-19. Data came from immunoSEQ multiplex PCR; TCRdb stores just in-frame clones and leaves some out. Of about 67,000 clones listed, around 85% are singletons. What was sequenced was peripheral blood. The receptors were sampled from an elderly woman with acute or convalescent COVID-19.

V is TRBV5-4 and J is TRBJ1-2; no firm D call. Germline assignment: CDR1 SGHNT and CDR2 YYREEE (reference sequence). Trimming removed 4 bases at V and 4 bases at J, with 11 bases between. CDR3 length: 13 amino acids. The DNA for the CDR3 is TGTGCCAGCAGCCCGGACGGGATCTATGGCTACACCTTC. Its translation is CASSPDGIYGYTF. Full variable domain (rest looked up from reference TRBV5-4 and TRBJ1-2): ETGVTQSPTHLIKTRGQQVTLRCSSQSGHNTVSWYQQALGQGPQFIFQYYREEENGRGNFPPRFSGLQFPNYSSELNVNALELDDSALYLCASSPDGIYGYTFGSGTRLTVV.

The V and J genes are TRBV28 and TRBJ1-2; TRBD1 might be the D (6 bases). The CDR3 covers 14 residues. V dropped 6 bases and J dropped 4 bases, with 15 bases sitting between them. Germline V gene data show CDR1 as MDHEN and CDR2 as SYDVKM. The DNA of the CDR3 is TGTGCCAGCAGCCGTGATTCAGGGGTCTATGGCTACACCTTC. As protein: CASSRDSGVYGYTF.

This chain uses TRBV27 with TRBJ2-7; 9 bases match TRBD1. Germline lookup yields CDR1 MNHEY and CDR2 SMNVEV (reference sequence). This CDR3 region has 15 residues. Trimming took 0 bases from V and 2 from J; bases not matched to a gene: 2. CDR3 sequence: CASSLSGQGPYEQYF. The CDR3 DNA reads as TGTGCCAGCAGTTTATCGGGACAGGGCCCCTACGAGCAGTACTTC.

The V and J genes are TRBV30 and TRBJ2-7; D possibly corresponds to TRBD2 (5 bases). The germline V gene has CDR1 GTSNPN and CDR2 SVGIG (reference sequence). The CDR3 sequence is 12 residues long. V lost 8 bases to trimming and J lost 1 base, with 12 bases between them. CDR3 sequence (DNA): TGTGCCGTTGGACTGCCTTCCTACGAGCAGTACTTC. Amino acids: CAVGLPSYEQYF.

The chain has TRBV29-1 and TRBJ1-5; a weak D match, TRBD1 (5 bases). CDR1 SQVTM and CDR2 ANQGSEA come from the germline V gene. The CDR3 contains 13 residues. Trimming stripped 6 bases from V and 4 bases from J, with 13 bases between. This CDR3 reads CSVSEGANQPQHF. CDR3 sequence (DNA): TGCAGCGTATCTGAAGGGGCAAATCAGCCCCAGCATTTT.

Only a few counts were recorded for this clone. V usage is TRBV6-2 or TRBV6-3 and J usage is TRBJ2-1; the match to TRBD2 covers 12 bases. Germline CDR1 is MNHEY and CDR2 is SVGEGT. The CDR3 has 15 amino acids. V shed 5 bases and J 4 bases; nucleotides not matched to a gene: 3. The CDR3 DNA is TGTGCCAGCAGTCGGACTAGCGGGGAGTACAATGAGCAGTTCTTC. Translating gives CASSRTSGEYNEQFF.

This clone was seen only once. J is TRBJ2-1 and V is TRBV6-5; 9 bases are shared with TRBD1. The CDR3 totals 15 residues. V was clipped by 4 bases and J by 3 bases; unmatched bases: 4. CDR1 and CDR2 from the germline V gene are MNHEY and SVGAGI. The CDR3 DNA reads as TGTGCCAGCAGTTCTGGACAGGGGATCTACAATGAGCAGTTCTTC. Residues: CASSSGQGIYNEQFF.

The rearrangement joins TRBV6-4 to TRBJ1-2, with a tentative D call TRBD1 (5 bases). The CDR3 totals 13 residues. V was shortened by 5 bases and J by 4 bases, with 11 bases between the two germline ends. Germline CDR1 is MRHNA and CDR2 is SNTAGT. The CDR3 region has the DNA TGTGCCAGCAGTCCAGGGTGGGGCTATGGCTACACCTTC. Residues: CASSPGWGYGYTF.

The chain joins TRBV20-1 to TRBJ2-1; 11 bases line up with TRBD2. V lost 3 bases and J lost 3; bases outside the gene matches: 10. Germline loops: CDR1 DFQATT, CDR2 SNEGSKA (reference sequence). The CDR3 consists of 17 residues. CDR3: CSASTPLLAGGYNEQFF. CDR3 nucleotides: TGCAGTGCTAGTACCCCGTTGCTAGCGGGGGGCTACAATGAGCAGTTCTTC.

V gene TRBV15 combines with J gene TRBJ1-1; 10 bases are a match to TRBD1. The CDR3 has 15 amino acids. In germline, CDR1 is LNHNV, CDR2 YYDKDF (reference sequence). Trimming cost V 2 bases and J 6 bases; bases outside gene matches: 6. The CDR3 nucleotides are TGTGCCACCAGCAGACCCGGGACAGGGGTTTCTGAAGCTTTCTTT. Its protein product is CATSRPGTGVSEAFF. Based on the CDR3 plus reference TRBV15 and TRBJ1-1, the full variable domain is DAMVIQNPRYQVTQFGKPVTLSCSQTLNHNVMYWYQQKSSQAPKLLFHYYDKDFNNEADTPDNFQSRRPNTSFCFLDIRSPGLGDTAMYLCATSRPGTGVSEAFFGQGTRLTVV.

The chain combines TRBV7-8 with TRBJ1-5, with D possibly matching TRBD1 (5 bases). CDR3 length: 16 residues. The V gene's germline CDR1 is SGHVS and CDR2 FQNEAQ. With 0 bases removed from V and 7 bases from J, the gap between germline ends came to 16 bases. The CDR3 DNA reads TGTGCCAGCAGCTTAGCGCCGGCTGGGGCTGTCCAGCCCCAGCATTTT. This encodes CASSLAPAGAVQPQHF.

V and J are TRBV29-1 and TRBJ2-5; 8 nucleotides match TRBD1. The CDR3 consists of 12 residues. The V segment lost 3 bases and the J segment 6 bases; nucleotides outside the gene matches: 3. In germline, CDR1 is SQVTM, CDR2 ANQGSEA. The CDR3 DNA is TGCAGCGTTGACCAGGGGGCAAAGACCCAGTACTTC. This gives the protein CSVDQGAKTQYF. The full variable domain, with the rest looked up from reference TRBV29-1 and TRBJ2-5, is SAVISQKPSRDICQRGTSLTIQCQVDSQVTMMFWYRQQPGQSLTLIATANQGSEATYESGFVIDKFPISRPNLTFSTLTVSNMSPEDSSIYLCSVDQGAKTQYFGPGTRLLVL.

CDR3 loop: CASTFGREGGIQYF. CDR3 in DNA: TGCGCCAGCACCTTCGGCCGGGAGGGGGGCATTCAGTACTTC. The chain has TRBV5-1 and TRBJ2-4; 8 nucleotides align to TRBD2. This CDR3 comprises 14 residues. Trimming removed 6 bases from V and 9 bases from J; junction bases left unmatched: 11. The V gene's germline CDR1 is SGHRS and CDR2 YFSETQ. Drawing the rest from reference TRBV5-1 and TRBJ2-4, the complete variable domain is KAGVTQTPRYLIKTRGQQVTLSCSPISGHRSVSWYQQTPGQGLQFLFEYFSETQRNKGNFPGRFSGRQFSNSRSEMNVSTLELGDSALYLCASTFGREGGIQYFGAGTRLSVL.

The chain carries TRBV7-2 and TRBJ2-3, with 7 positions matching TRBD2. Germline loops: CDR1 SGHTA, CDR2 FQGNSA. V was pared by 5 bases and J by 1 base, with 9 bases of the junction left unmatched. This CDR3 spans 16 amino acids. This chain's CDR3 is CASSPVAGRGTDTQYF. In DNA, the CDR3 is TGTGCCAGCAGCCCAGTAGCGGGCAGGGGCACAGATACGCAGTATTTT.

The V gene is TRBV24-1, the J gene TRBJ2-6; no firm D call. The germline V gene encodes CDR1 KGHDR and CDR2 SFDVKD. The length of the CDR3 is 15 residues. The V end was cut by 3 bases, the J end by 0 bases, with 5 bases between. CDR3 nucleotides: TGTGCCACCAGTGATCCCGTCTCTGGGGCCAACGTCCTGACTTTC. Protein: CATSDPVSGANVLTF.